The 21 T cell receptor beta chains below come from one sample, sequenced in a study of blood T cells in healthy people across ages. A second PCR, run for about 6 to 11 cycles, used a sample-barcoded 5' primer plus a J-beta primer mix. A single record per CDR3 protein comes from TCRdb applying MiXCR to the 5' RACE reads. The sample carries about 640,000 distinct CDR3 sequences, approximately 40% recorded once. The sample was blood. Receptors originate from a man older than 75 in good health.

The table lists this clonotype with a few counts. The chain carries TRBV7-2 and TRBJ2-1, with D maybe TRBD2 (5 bases). Germline values: CDR1 SGHTA, CDR2 FQGNSA. The CDR3 totals 14 residues. The V end was cut by 1 base, the J end by 8 bases, with 12 bases between. CDR3: CASSLELRVDEQFF. CDR3 DNA: TGTGCCAGCAGCTTAGAATTGAGGGTAGATGAGCAGTTCTTC.

V is TRBV6-2 or TRBV6-3 and J is TRBJ2-5, with 7 bases fitting TRBD1. The CDR3 runs to 14 residues. V trimming: 2 bases; J trimming: 2 bases; junction bases outside the gene matches: 2. CDR1 and CDR2 (germline): MNHEY, SVGEGT. CDR3 nucleotide sequence: TGTGCCAGCAGTTACGCGACAGGGCAAGAGACCCAGTACTTC. This encodes CASSYATGQETQYF.

This clonotype was picked up a small number of times. One base away lies a much larger clone, so this may be a sequencing read error. V and J are TRBV4-3 and TRBJ2-5; weak D call: TRBD2 (7 bases). This CDR3 contains 17 residues. The V gene lost 0 bases and the J gene lost 11 bases, with 25 bases spanning the gap. Germline V gene lookup returns CDR1 LGHNA and CDR2 YSLEER. The DNA for the CDR3 is TGCGCCAGCAGCCAAGATCGCACTAGCGTTGGGGGCAATGAGCAGTACTTC. It specifies CASSQDRTSVGGNEQYF.

At least ten counts were recorded for this clonotype. This chain links TRBV7-2 with TRBJ2-3; the D gene could be TRBD1 or TRBD2 (7 bases each). Trimming shortened V by 10 bases and J by 0 bases, and 11 bases separated the two germline ends. There are 13 residues in the CDR3. Germline V lookup: CDR1 SGHTA, CDR2 FQGNSA. CDR3 sequence reads: CATGGVSTDTQYF. The CDR3, as DNA: TGTGCCACAGGGGGGGTGAGCACAGATACGCAGTATTTT.

For the CDR3, the DNA is TGCAGTGCTAGAGTCAAACAGGGCATAGGTGGCTACACCTTC. It is translated as CSARVKQGIGGYTF. This chain joins TRBV20-1 and TRBJ1-2; D may be TRBD1 (6 bases). Germline V lookup: CDR1 DFQATT, CDR2 SNEGSKA (reference sequence). There are 14 residues in the CDR3. V was pared by 1 base and J by 7 bases, with 16 bases between.

This clonotype came up a few times. The chain carries TRBV6-2 or TRBV6-3 and TRBJ2-1; D call uncertain. CDR3 size: 13 residues. V lost 10 bases, J lost 12 bases, and 22 bases lay in between. Per the germline V gene, CDR1 is MNHEY and CDR2 is SVGEGT. Here the CDR3 reads CATAPAIAKVQFF. The CDR3 bases are TGTGCCACTGCCCCTGCCATCGCGAAGGTGCAGTTCTTC.

This clonotype has just a few counts. The rearrangement uses TRBV7-2 and TRBJ2-7; D is possibly TRBD1 (6 bases). V dropped 4 bases and J dropped 2 bases, with 18 bases sitting between them. In germline, CDR1 is SGHTA, CDR2 FQGNSA. This CDR3 has 16 amino acids. The DNA for the CDR3 is TGTGCCAGCAGCTACGCCACAGGGTCTTTCGCCTACGAGCAGTACTTC. Translation gives CASSYATGSFAYEQYF.

The chain joins TRBV27 to TRBJ2-5, with D tentatively TRBD1 (5 bases). Germline-derived CDR1 and CDR2 are MNHEY and SMNVEV (reference sequence). The CDR3 is 16 residues long. Trimming stripped 7 bases from V and 4 bases from J, with 22 bases between. CDR3 in amino acids: CASKSRVVDQRETQYF. The DNA for the CDR3 is TGTGCCAGCAAAAGCAGGGTTGTAGACCAGCGAGAGACCCAGTACTTC.

The genes are TRBV4-3 and TRBJ2-2, with a tentative D call TRBD2 (7 bases). The germline V and J ends were trimmed by 2 bases and 1 base, with 14 bases remaining between them. The germline gives CDR1 LGHNA, CDR2 YSLEER. This CDR3 has 17 residues. CDR3 sequence: CASSQSGGGLNTGELFF. The CDR3 DNA follows: TGCGCCAGCAGCCAATCAGGCGGGGGCCTGAACACCGGGGAGCTGTTTTTT.

V and J are TRBV7-2 and TRBJ2-7; no clear D. V was shortened by 5 bases and J by 7 bases, with 15 bases between the two germline ends. Germline V gene sequence: CDR1 SGHTA, CDR2 FQGNSA. The CDR3 runs to 13 residues. The CDR3 spells CASSPKPKNEQYF. The CDR3 region has the DNA TGTGCCAGCAGCCCTAAACCCAAAAATGAGCAGTACTTC.

This sequence joins TRBV5-1 and TRBJ1-2; D remains unclear. This CDR3 is 13 amino acids long. V lost 0 bases to trimming and J lost 8 bases, with 11 bases between them. Germline V gene sequence: CDR1 SGHRS, CDR2 YFSETQ. CDR3: CASSLEGLSGYTF. CDR3 sequence (DNA): TGCGCCAGCAGCTTGGAGGGATTGAGCGGCTACACCTTC.

The chain has TRBV20-1 and TRBJ2-4; TRBD2 aligns across 12 bases. The V and J ends lost 4 bases and 6 bases, in that order; junction bases with no gene match: 10. Germline V gives CDR1 DFQATT, CDR2 SNEGSKA (reference sequence). This CDR3 is built from 16 residues. CDR3 sequence reads: CSATSASGGGRNIQYF. CDR3 sequence (DNA): TGCAGTGCTACAAGTGCTAGCGGGGGGGGGAGAAACATTCAGTACTTC.

A few counts support this clonotype. The rearrangement links TRBV7-2 to TRBJ1-4; maybe TRBD1 (5 bases). Trimming took off 1 base at V and 8 bases at J, with 17 bases between the two ends. Germline CDR1 and CDR2: SGHTA and FQGNSA. The CDR3 totals 16 residues. DNA for the CDR3: TGTGCCAGCAGCTTAGGCTTCAACAGCGGGGGAGAAAAACTGTTTTTT. Amino acids: CASSLGFNSGGEKLFF.

This clonotype has just a few counts. The chain uses TRBV27 and TRBJ2-1, with TRBD2 identical over 11 bases. The J call may be incorrect, as the DNA end agrees better with TRBJ2-7. The CDR3 spans 16 residues. Germline-derived CDR1 and CDR2 are MNHEY and SMNVEV (reference sequence). The CDR3 protein is CASRGVAGGVYNEQYF. The CDR3 nucleotides are TGTGCCAGCAGAGGGGTAGCGGGAGGGGTCTACAATGAGCAGTACTTC.

This chain connects TRBV9 to TRBJ1-2; D is unresolved. The CDR3 runs 12 residues. The V end was cut by 0 bases, the J end by 6 bases, with 6 bases between. Germline CDR1 SGDLS, CDR2 YYNGEE. CDR3 nucleotides: TGTGCCAGCAGCGTAGGCCAAGATGGCTACACCTTC. Translated, it gives CASSVGQDGYTF.

The chain carries TRBV25-1 and TRBJ2-3; the D gene is possibly TRBD1 (6 bases). The germline V gene encodes CDR1 MGHDK and CDR2 SYGVNS. V lost 3 bases and J lost 14, with 15 bases in between. The CDR3 is 12 amino acids. The CDR3 region has the DNA TGTGCCAGCAGTGAGGATTGGGGGCCGGGGTATTTT. Translating it yields CASSEDWGPGYF. The full variable domain, in which reference TRBV25-1 and TRBJ2-3 provide the parts outside the CDR3, is EADIYQTPRYLVIGTGKKITLECSQTMGHDKMYWYQQDPGMELHLIHYSYGVNSTEKGDLSSESTVSRIRTEHFPLTLESARPSHTSQYLCASSEDWGPGYFGPGTRLTVL.

This rearrangement joins TRBV2 to TRBJ2-7; perhaps D is TRBD1 or TRBD2 (6 bases each). Germline V gives CDR1 SNHLY, CDR2 FYNNEI. The V end was cut by 8 bases, the J end by 10 bases, with 18 bases between. CDR3 size: 12 residues. In DNA form, the CDR3 reads TGTGCCAGCGGGGGGCAGGGACGAACCCAGTACTTC. Its protein product is CASGGQGRTQYF.

The chain uses TRBV6-1 and TRBJ1-3; D gene unclear. The germline V and J ends were trimmed by 8 bases and 2 bases, with 10 bases remaining between them. Germline V gives CDR1 MNHNS, CDR2 SASEGT. The CDR3 extends over 13 amino acids. CDR3 coding DNA: TGTGCCAGCGAGTGGGCGACTGGAAACACCATATATTTT. Translation: CASEWATGNTIYF.

This clonotype occurred a few times. This chain links TRBV5-1 with TRBJ2-1, with D possibly TRBD2 on 6 matching bases. The V gene's germline CDR1 is SGHRS and CDR2 YFSETQ. This CDR3 has 15 amino acids. Between the trimmed V and J ends, which lost 3 bases and 0 bases, there was a span of 10 bases. The CDR3 DNA is TGCGCCAGCAGCTCCCTAGCGTCCTCCTACAATGAGCAGTTCTTC. This sequence encodes CASSSLASSYNEQFF.

The sample holds a few counts of this clonotype. V usage is TRBV9 and J usage is TRBJ1-5; the D is unclear. Between the trimmed V and J ends, which lost 1 base and 2 bases, there was a span of 10 bases. This CDR3 has 15 amino acids. Per germline, CDR1 SGDLS and CDR2 YYNGEE. The CDR3 DNA reads as TGTGCCAGCAGCGTAACGGCCGGGGGCAATCAGCCCCAGCATTTT. It codes for CASSVTAGGNQPQHF.

The gene calls are TRBV25-1 and TRBJ2-7, with unresolved D. The CDR3 runs 15 residues. Trimming stripped 2 bases from V and 5 bases from J, with 16 bases between. CDR1 is MGHDK and CDR2 is SYGVNS in the germline V gene. CDR3 in amino acids: CASSEVFGRVHEQYF. CDR3 in DNA: TGTGCCAGCAGTGAAGTCTTCGGGCGAGTGCACGAGCAGTACTTC.